This T cell receptor (beta chain) was obtained from a study of beta chain features in type 1 diabetes. With 2 bases removed from V and 4 bases from J, the gap between germline ends came to 11 bases. The CDR3 has 14 amino acids. Looked up from germline, CDR1 is SGHNT and CDR2 is YENEEA. In this sample, this clone turned up a few times. Its antigen remains unidentified. Study findings and constraints: Shortening of TCRB CDR3s, moderate but significant, appeared in all four CD4+ subsets of Type 1 diabetes patients.

Expressed TCRB transcripts were sequenced because the isolated RNA had all been reverse transcribed beforehand. The data were produced by immunoSEQ multiplex PCR, yet TCRdb's version contains in-frame clones alone and is incomplete. The sample carries 550,000 to 850,000 clones, around an eighth recorded once. This clonotype originated in a man aged 18 to 30 with type 1 diabetes. Material for sequencing was naive CD4+ T cells from blood. V usage is TRBV11-3 and J usage is TRBJ2-5; weak D call: TRBD2 (6 bases). The CDR3 coding sequence is TGTGCCAGCAGCTTATATCGGGGGACAGAGACCCAGTACTTC. Protein product: CASSLYRGTETQYF.